This T cell receptor beta chain was profiled in a study of cytomegalovirus exposure and HLA in healthy donors. Across the study: In a later analysis, it was reported that the approximately 120 validation repertoires had been produced on the same platform as the 500 to 750 repertoires belonging to the first cohort.

Study-wide results and caveats: A few chains tied to CMV proved CMV antigen-specific in vitro. Most sequenced TCRs were rare (though some public TCRs occurred in many donors).

This clone was counted a few times. Its target is unknown. A roughly 130-subject validation cohort, separate from the approximately 690-subject first cohort, supplied the donors. This CDR3 has 13 residues. Trimming cost V 2 bases and J 7 bases, with 14 bases left between them. Germline V CDR1 and CDR2: GTSNPN, SVGIG (reference sequence). The assay was immunoSEQ multiplex PCR, and TCRdb's table has in-frame clones only and misses some. The sample records hundreds of thousands of clones, around four fifths being singletons. The specimen was PBMCs. The V call is TRBV30, the J call TRBJ2-5, with D hard to call. The source is a woman aged 18-29 years in good health and CMV-seronegative. In nucleotides, the CDR3 is TGTGCCTGGAGTCCCACTCCCTTGGTGACCCAGTACTTC. Protein sequence: CAWSPTPLVTQYF.